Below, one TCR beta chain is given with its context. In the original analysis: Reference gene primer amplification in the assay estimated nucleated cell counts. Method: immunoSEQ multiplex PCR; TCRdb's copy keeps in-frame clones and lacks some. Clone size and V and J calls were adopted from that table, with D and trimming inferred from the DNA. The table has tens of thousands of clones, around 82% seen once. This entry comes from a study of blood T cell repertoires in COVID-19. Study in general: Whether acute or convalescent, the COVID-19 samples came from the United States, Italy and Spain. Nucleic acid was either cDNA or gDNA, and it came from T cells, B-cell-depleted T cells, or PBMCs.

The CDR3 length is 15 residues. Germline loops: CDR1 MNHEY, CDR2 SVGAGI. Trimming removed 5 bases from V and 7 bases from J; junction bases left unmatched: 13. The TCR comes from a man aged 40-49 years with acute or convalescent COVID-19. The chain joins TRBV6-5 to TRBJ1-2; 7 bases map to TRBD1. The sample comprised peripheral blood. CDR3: CASSRDERGRFGYTF. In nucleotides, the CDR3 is TGTGCCAGCAGTAGGGATGAGAGGGGGCGTTTTGGCTACACCTTC.